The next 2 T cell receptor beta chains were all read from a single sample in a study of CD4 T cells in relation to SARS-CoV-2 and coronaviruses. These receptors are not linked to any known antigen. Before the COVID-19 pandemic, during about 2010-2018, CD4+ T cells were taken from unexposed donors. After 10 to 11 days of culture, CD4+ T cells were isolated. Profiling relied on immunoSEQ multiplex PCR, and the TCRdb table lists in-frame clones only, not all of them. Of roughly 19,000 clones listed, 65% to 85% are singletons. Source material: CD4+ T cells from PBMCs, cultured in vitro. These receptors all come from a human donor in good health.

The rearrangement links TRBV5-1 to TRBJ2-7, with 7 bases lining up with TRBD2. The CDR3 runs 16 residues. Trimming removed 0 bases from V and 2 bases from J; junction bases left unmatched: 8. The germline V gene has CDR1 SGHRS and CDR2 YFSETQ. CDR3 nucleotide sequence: TGCGCCAGCAGCTTGGGCTCGGGACTAACCGCCTACGAGCAGTACTTC. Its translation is CASSLGSGLTAYEQYF.

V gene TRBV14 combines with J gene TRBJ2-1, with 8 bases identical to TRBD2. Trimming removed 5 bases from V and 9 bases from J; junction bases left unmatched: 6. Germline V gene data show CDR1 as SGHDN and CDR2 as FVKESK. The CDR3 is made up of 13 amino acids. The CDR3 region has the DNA TGTGCCAGCAGCGAGGGACTAGTAGGTGAGCAGTTCTTC. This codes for CASSEGLVGEQFF.